These T cell receptor beta chains were read from a single sample in a study of cytomegalovirus exposure and HLA in healthy donors. Sequencing was performed with immunoSEQ multiplex PCR; in TCRdb, only in-frame clones are kept and a portion is missing. In the table there are some 150,000 clones, over 70% of which are singletons. Sequenced input: PBMCs. Receptors originate from a woman under 30 in good health and CMV-seronegative. Both conserved end residues are part of each CDR3. D genes are given only for firm matches. Rows give clone size only sometimes, using once, few, many, or a class for an expanded clone.

d_call	clone_size	v_call	j_call	cdr3_nt	cdr3_aa
TRBD1	-	TRBV5-4	TRBJ1-6	TGTGCCAGCAGCTTAGGACAGGGAACTTCACCCCTCCACTTT	CASSLGQGTSPLHF
TRBD1	once	TRBV6-1	TRBJ2-3	TGTGCCAGCAGAGGACAGGGTGGAGATACGCAGTATTTT	CASRGQGGDTQYF
-	-	TRBV14	TRBJ2-1	TGTGCCAGCAGCACATCAACTGGGAACAGGGTATACAATGAGCAGTTCTTC	CASSTSTGNRVYNEQFF
TRBD1	-	TRBV6-6	TRBJ1-2	TGTGCCAGCATTCTACCGGGACAGGGGACCTATGGCTACACCTTC	CASILPGQGTYGYTF
-	-	TRBV5-1	TRBJ2-7	TGCGCCAGCAGCCAGGCCCCCGGGGGGCCTCCGATAGAGCAGTACTTC	CASSQAPGGPPIEQYF
-	-	TRBV30	TRBJ2-7	TGTGCCTGGGCCGCCGACCGGGGGGCTCAGGAGCAGTACTTC	CAWAADRGAQEQYF
-	-	TRBV7-8	TRBJ1-2	TGTGCCAGCAGCTCAGGACAGGGCTACACCTTC	CASSSGQGYTF
-	-	TRBV19	TRBJ1-5	TGTGCCAGTAGAACGGGGTTCGATCAGCCCCAGCATTTT	CASRTGFDQPQHF
-	-	TRBV28	TRBJ2-3	TGTGCCAGCAGTGCCTCTTTGGGCAGGGGCACAGATACGCAGTATTTT	CASSASLGRGTDTQYF
-	-	TRBV2	TRBJ1-3	TGTGCCAGCGCTCAGGGGAGCTCTGGAAACACCATATATTTT	CASAQGSSGNTIYF
-	-	TRBV4-1	TRBJ2-5	TGCGCCAGCACCTTCCGCGGGTGGAGCGGAGAGACCCAGTACTTC	CASTFRGWSGETQYF
-	-	TRBV5-8	TRBJ2-1	TGTGCCAGCAGCTTGCGAGGGCGGAACAATGAGCAGTTCTTC	CASSLRGRNNEQFF
-	-	TRBV5-1	TRBJ2-2	TGCGCCAGCAGCTTGAGGACAGACACCGGGGAGCTGTTTTTT	CASSLRTDTGELFF
-	-	TRBV6-6	TRBJ1-6	TGTGCCAGCATCCAGCGGCATAATTCACCCCTCCACTTT	CASIQRHNSPLHF
-	-	TRBV12-1	TRBJ2-1	TGTGCCAGCAGCTTTATACCAAGCGGTTCCTACAATGAGCAGTTCTTC	CASSFIPSGSYNEQFF
TRBD1	-	TRBV27	TRBJ1-3	TGTGCCAGCAGCTCCCACACAGGGGGCTTTGGAAACACCATATATTTT	CASSSHTGGFGNTIYF
TRBD2	-	TRBV5-8	TRBJ2-5	TGTGCCAGCAGCGGACTAGTCGAGACCCAGTACTTC	CASSGLVETQYF
-	-	TRBV9	TRBJ1-4	TGTGCCAGCAGCGTCGGGGTCTTTAATGAAAAACTGTTTTTT	CASSVGVFNEKLFF
-	-	TRBV20-1	TRBJ1-1	TGCAGTGCTAGTAATTACTTGCAAGCTTTCTTT	CSASNYLQAFF
-	few	TRBV2	TRBJ1-1	TGTGCCACCCGAGATAGACTGGGAGGCACTGAAGCTTTCTTT	CATRDRLGGTEAFF
-	-	TRBV19	TRBJ2-2	TGTGCCAGTATCCCCCCCTCCGGACATTACACCGGGGAGCTGTTTTTT	CASIPPSGHYTGELFF
-	-	TRBV6-4	TRBJ2-3	TGTGCCAGCAGTGACAACGTAGACAGACCAGATACGCAGTATTTT	CASSDNVDRPDTQYF
TRBD1	-	TRBV19	TRBJ1-1	TGTGCCAGTAGTGCCCAGGGGGCCACTGAAGCTTTCTTT	CASSAQGATEAFF
-	-	TRBV28	TRBJ1-5	TGTGCCAGCAGTTACTATCTGTCCCAGCCCCAGCATTTT	CASSYYLSQPQHF
-	-	TRBV19	TRBJ2-6	TGTGCCAGTAGTCCCAGCCCAGGTGCAGAGGCCAACGTCCTGACTTTC	CASSPSPGAEANVLTF
-	-	TRBV19	TRBJ2-7	TGTGCCAGCTCCCGGCAGGGGTCTATTTACGAGCAGTACTTC	CASSRQGSIYEQYF
-	-	TRBV30	TRBJ1-6	TGTGCCTGGAGTCCCGAGGGCTCCTATAATTCACCCCTCCACTTT	CAWSPEGSYNSPLHF
-	-	TRBV7-9	TRBJ2-7	TGTGCCAGCAGCCGAGTGACAGGAGCTACCTACGAGCAGTACTTC	CASSRVTGATYEQYF
TRBD1	-	TRBV6-5	TRBJ1-1	TGTGCCATCAGGACCGGGACAGGGATGAACACTGAAGCTTTCTTT	CAIRTGTGMNTEAFF
TRBD1	-	TRBV25-1	TRBJ1-5	TGTGCCAGCAGTCAACAGGGGGTAGGGGGCGATCAGCCCCAGCATTTT	CASSQQGVGGDQPQHF
-	-	TRBV11-2	TRBJ1-1	TGTGCCAGCAGCTTAATCCTTAAAGCTTTCTTT	CASSLILKAFF
-	-	TRBV19	TRBJ1-6	TGTGCCAGTAGTATAGATGGGGCGGTGGTTAATTCACCCCTCCACTTT	CASSIDGAVVNSPLHF
TRBD1	-	TRBV19	TRBJ2-1	TGTGCCAGTAGTACCGGGACAGGGAACTACAATGAGCAGTTCTTC	CASSTGTGNYNEQFF
-	-	TRBV5-1	TRBJ1-4	TGCGCCAGCAGCTTGGGACAGCCGACAACTAATGAAAAACTGTTTTTT	CASSLGQPTTNEKLFF
-	-	TRBV18	TRBJ1-1	TGTGCCAGCTCAGAATCAGTGAACACTGAAGCTTTCTTT	CASSESVNTEAFF
-	-	TRBV30	TRBJ1-5	TGTGCCTGGACGGAGGGCTTGAATCAGCCCCAGCATTTT	CAWTEGLNQPQHF
-	once	TRBV30	TRBJ1-6	TGTGCCTGGAAACCAGACAGGCGCTTACCCCTCCACTTT	CAWKPDRRLPLHF
TRBD1	-	TRBV5-1	TRBJ1-1	TGCGCCAGCAGCTTCTCCAGGACAGGGAGGAACACTGAAGCTTTCTTT	CASSFSRTGRNTEAFF
TRBD1	-	TRBV27	TRBJ2-7	TGTGCCAGCCGTAGGGTCGGGACAGGGACCTACGAGCAGTACTTC	CASRRVGTGTYEQYF
-	-	TRBV15	TRBJ2-7	TGTGCCACCAGCACCCGGACAGTCCTCGATCGCGAGCAGTACTTC	CATSTRTVLDREQYF
-	-	TRBV28	TRBJ1-2	TGTGCCAGCAGTTTAACAGGGAACTATGGCTACACCTTC	CASSLTGNYGYTF
TRBD1	-	TRBV9	TRBJ2-6	TGTGCCAGCAGCCCCCGGGCCGGGACAGGGTCTGGGGCCAACGGCCTGACTTTC	CASSPRAGTGSGANGLTF
TRBD2	-	TRBV7-2	TRBJ2-7	TGTGCCAGCAGCTTAGAGGGAGGGCACGAGCAGTACTTC	CASSLEGGHEQYF
TRBD1	-	TRBV10-3	TRBJ1-1	TGTGCCATCAAAGCGAGCCCGACAGGGGATACTGAAGCTTTCTTT	CAIKASPTGDTEAFF